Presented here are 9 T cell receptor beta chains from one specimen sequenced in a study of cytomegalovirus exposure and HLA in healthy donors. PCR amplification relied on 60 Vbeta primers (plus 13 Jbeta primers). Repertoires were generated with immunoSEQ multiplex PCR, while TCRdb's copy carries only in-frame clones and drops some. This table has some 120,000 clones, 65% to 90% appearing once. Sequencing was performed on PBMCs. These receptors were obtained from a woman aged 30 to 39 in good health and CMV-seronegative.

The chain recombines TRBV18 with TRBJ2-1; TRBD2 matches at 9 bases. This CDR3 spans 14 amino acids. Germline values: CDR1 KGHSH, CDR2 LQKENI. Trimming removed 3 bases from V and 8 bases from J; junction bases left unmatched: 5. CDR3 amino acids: CASSPSGRGYEQFF. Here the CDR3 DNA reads TGTGCCAGCTCACCTAGCGGGAGAGGCTATGAGCAGTTCTTC.

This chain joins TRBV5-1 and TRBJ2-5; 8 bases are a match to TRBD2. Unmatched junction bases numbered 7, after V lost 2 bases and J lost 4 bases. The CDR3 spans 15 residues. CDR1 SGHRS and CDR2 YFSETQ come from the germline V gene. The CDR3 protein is CASSFRAGGAETQYF. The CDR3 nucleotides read TGCGCCAGCAGCTTTCGGGCGGGAGGAGCAGAGACCCAGTACTTC.

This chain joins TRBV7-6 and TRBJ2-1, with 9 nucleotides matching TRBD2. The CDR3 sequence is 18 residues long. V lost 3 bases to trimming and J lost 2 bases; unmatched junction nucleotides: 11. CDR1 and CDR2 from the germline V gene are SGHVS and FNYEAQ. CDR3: CASSFTLPLAGTYNEQFF. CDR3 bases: TGTGCCAGCAGCTTCACTCTTCCTCTAGCGGGAACCTACAATGAGCAGTTCTTC.

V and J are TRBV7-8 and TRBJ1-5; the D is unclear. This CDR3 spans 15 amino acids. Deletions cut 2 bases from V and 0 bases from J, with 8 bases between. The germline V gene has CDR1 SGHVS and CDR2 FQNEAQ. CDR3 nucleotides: TGTGCCAGCAGCTTATACTTCATTAGCAATCAGCCCCAGCATTTT. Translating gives CASSLYFISNQPQHF.

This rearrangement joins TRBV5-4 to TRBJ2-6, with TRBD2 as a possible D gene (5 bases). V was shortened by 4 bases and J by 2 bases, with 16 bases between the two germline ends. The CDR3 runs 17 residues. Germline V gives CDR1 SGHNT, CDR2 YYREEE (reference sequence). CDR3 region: CASSGRGRGTGANVLTF. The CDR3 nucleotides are TGTGCCAGCAGCGGCCGTGGGCGAGGGACTGGGGCCAACGTCCTGACTTTC.

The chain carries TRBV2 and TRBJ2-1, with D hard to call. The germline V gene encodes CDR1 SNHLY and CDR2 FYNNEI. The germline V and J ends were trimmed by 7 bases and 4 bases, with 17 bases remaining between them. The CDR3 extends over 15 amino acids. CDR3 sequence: CASKVDSQDYNEQFF. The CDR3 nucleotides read TGTGCCAGCAAGGTGGATAGTCAGGATTACAATGAGCAGTTCTTC.

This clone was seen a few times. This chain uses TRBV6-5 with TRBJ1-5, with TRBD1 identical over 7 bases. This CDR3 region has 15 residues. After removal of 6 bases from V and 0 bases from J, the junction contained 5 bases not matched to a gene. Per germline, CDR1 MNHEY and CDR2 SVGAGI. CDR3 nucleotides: TGTGCCAGCAGCGGAACAGGGGTTAGCAATCAGCCCCAGCATTTT. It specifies CASSGTGVSNQPQHF.

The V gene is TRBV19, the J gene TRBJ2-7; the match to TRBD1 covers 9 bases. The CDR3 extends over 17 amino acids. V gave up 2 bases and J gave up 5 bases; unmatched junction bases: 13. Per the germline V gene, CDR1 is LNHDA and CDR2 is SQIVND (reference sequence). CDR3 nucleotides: TGTGCCAGTAGTATAAAGATTCGGGACAGGGACTGGAACGAGCAGTACTTC. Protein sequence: CASSIKIRDRDWNEQYF.

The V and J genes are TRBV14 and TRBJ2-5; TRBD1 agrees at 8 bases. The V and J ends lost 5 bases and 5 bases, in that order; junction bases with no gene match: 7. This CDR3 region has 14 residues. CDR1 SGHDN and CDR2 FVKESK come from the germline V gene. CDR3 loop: CASSTSGGFETQYF. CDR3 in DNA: TGTGCCAGCAGCACGTCAGGGGGCTTTGAGACCCAGTACTTC.